Following are 21 T cell receptor beta chains from one sample sequenced in a study of blood T cell repertoires in COVID-19. Repertoires were generated with immunoSEQ multiplex PCR, while TCRdb's copy carries only in-frame clones and drops some. The data show about 170,000 clones, about 90% seen once. The sample was PBMCs or T cells enriched from blood (not recorded which). The receptors derive from a woman in her forties or fifties who had recovered from COVID-19.

The table lists this clone with a count of one. The chain recombines TRBV19 with TRBJ1-6, with 7 bases that match TRBD1. CDR1 is LNHDA and CDR2 is SQIVND in the germline V gene (reference sequence). V gave up 3 bases and J gave up 6 bases; unmatched junction bases: 2. The CDR3 consists of 14 residues. The CDR3 here is CASSIGTANSPLHF. CDR3 nucleotides: TGTGCCAGTAGTATTGGGACAGCTAATTCACCCCTCCACTTT.

The chain has TRBV19 and TRBJ1-3, with 7 bases lining up with TRBD1. CDR1 and CDR2 (germline): LNHDA, SQIVND (reference sequence). With 7 bases clipped from V and 2 bases from J, the junction kept 2 bases outside the gene matches. The CDR3 sequence is 13 residues long. Written as DNA, the CDR3 is TGTGCCAGTAAAACAGGGGCTGGAAACACCATATATTTT. As protein: CASKTGAGNTIYF.

The J gene is TRBJ2-7, the V gene TRBV6-5; possible D gene TRBD1, 5 bases. Trimming left V 2 bases short and J 6 bases short, with 14 bases between. Per germline, CDR1 MNHEY and CDR2 SVGAGI. This CDR3 is 14 amino acids long. CDR3 protein: CASSYDSGPREQYF. The CDR3 DNA follows: TGTGCCAGCAGTTACGATTCAGGGCCACGCGAGCAGTACTTC.

This clone was observed a single time. The CDR3 DNA is TGTGCCAGCAGTATACGGCCTCTAGCGGGAGGGCCCTCCTACAATGAGCAGTTCTTC. Amino acids: CASSIRPLAGGPSYNEQFF. The chain is built from TRBV7-6 and TRBJ2-1, with 12 bases identical to TRBD2. Germline V gene data show CDR1 as SGHVS and CDR2 as FNYEAQ. The CDR3 runs to 19 residues. V lost 6 bases to trimming and J lost 0 bases; unmatched junction nucleotides: 12.

As regards this clone: At one end the junction does not follow the germline gene, possibly because of a read error. The chain uses TRBV7-2 and TRBJ2-5; D possibly corresponds to TRBD2 (7 bases). Looked up from germline, CDR1 is SGHTA and CDR2 is FQGNSA. This CDR3 has 14 amino acids. CDR3 loop: CASSLSGTQDTQYF. The CDR3 DNA reads as TGTGCCAGCAGCTTGAGCGGGACACAAGATACCCAGTACTTC.

This chain connects TRBV7-9 to TRBJ2-7; TRBD2 aligns across 7 bases. The CDR3 covers 12 residues. Losses at the gene ends were 8 bases for V and 1 base for J; bases not matched to a gene: 2. Germline CDR1 SEHNR, CDR2 FQNEAQ (reference sequence). CDR3 protein: CASRSGSYEQYF. The DNA for the CDR3 is TGTGCCAGCCGTAGCGGGTCCTACGAGCAGTACTTC.

The chain has TRBV5-4 and TRBJ2-3; tentative D call: TRBD1 (6 bases). Deletions cut 0 bases from V and 2 bases from J, with 10 bases between. Germline V gene data show CDR1 as SGHNT and CDR2 as YYREEE (reference sequence). CDR3 length equals 15 residues. The CDR3 region is CASSLDDRTTDTQYF. The CDR3 DNA sequence: TGTGCCAGCAGCTTGGACGACAGGACCACAGATACGCAGTATTTT.

This chain connects TRBV19 to TRBJ1-1, with a weak D call TRBD1 (5 bases). From germline, CDR1 is LNHDA and CDR2 SQIVND (reference sequence). The CDR3 covers 14 residues. V lost 4 bases to trimming and J lost 4 bases, with 13 bases between them. CDR3 sequence reads: CASSNIGRGTEAFF. CDR3 sequence (DNA): TGTGCCAGTAGTAATATAGGGAGGGGCACTGAAGCTTTCTTT.

CDR3 coding DNA: TGTGCCAGCAGCTTAGGGGGGACAGGGGGAAGCAATGAGCAGTTCTTC. Translation: CASSLGGTGGSNEQFF. The chain combines TRBV7-8 with TRBJ2-1, with 11 bases lining up with TRBD1. Germline CDR1 SGHVS, CDR2 FQNEAQ. V was clipped by 1 base and J by 6 bases; unmatched bases: 5. The CDR3 runs to 16 residues.

To note about this clone: Its ends do not fully match the called genes, so a read error is possible. This chain joins TRBV3-1 (or the pseudogene TRBV3-2) and TRBJ1-2, with no clear D. Germline V gene sequence: CDR1 LGHDT, CDR2 YNNKEL (reference sequence). The CDR3 runs 13 residues. In DNA, the CDR3 is TGTGCCAGCAGCCAAGGGGCGTACCAGGCCAGAAGCTTC. Translated: CASSQGAYQARSF.

The chain joins TRBV18 to TRBJ1-1; the D gene is possibly TRBD1 (6 bases). Germline lookup yields CDR1 KGHSH and CDR2 LQKENI. The CDR3 extends over 15 amino acids. V lost 3 bases, J lost 1 base, and 12 bases lay in between. As DNA, the CDR3 is TGTGCCAGCTCACCGGCGGGGGGCGGGAACACTGAAGCTTTCTTT. It specifies CASSPAGGGNTEAFF. The whole variable domain, filled in from reference TRBV18 and TRBJ1-1, reads NAGVMQNPRHLVRRRGQEARLRCSPMKGHSHVYWYRQLPEEGLKFMVYLQKENIIDESGMPKERFSAEFPKEGPSILRIQQVVRGDSAAYFCASSPAGGGNTEAFFGQGTRLTVV.

The J gene is TRBJ1-3, the V gene TRBV28, with D possibly being TRBD1 (6 bases). Trimming removed 3 bases at V and 1 base at J, with 7 bases between. This CDR3 comprises 14 residues. Germline V lookup: CDR1 MDHEN, CDR2 SYDVKM. The CDR3 region has the DNA TGTGCCAGCAGTTTCAGGGGATCTGGAAACACCATATATTTT. It codes for CASSFRGSGNTIYF.

The J gene is TRBJ1-1, the V gene TRBV12-3 or TRBV12-4, with TRBD1 as a possible D gene (6 bases). The CDR3 covers 13 residues. Between the trimmed V and J ends, which lost 7 bases and 1 base, there was a span of 10 bases. CDR3 bases: TGTGCCAGCAAGGAACAGGGGAACACTGAAGCTTTCTTT. The encoded protein is CASKEQGNTEAFF.

The chain uses TRBV7-9 and TRBJ1-4, with D perhaps matching TRBD1 (6 bases). The CDR3 has 15 amino acids. Trimming stripped 6 bases from V and 8 bases from J, with 19 bases between. Looked up from germline, CDR1 is SEHNR and CDR2 is FQNEAQ (reference sequence). The CDR3 coding sequence is TGTGCCAGCAGGTCCAACTCAGGGGAAGCGGAAAAACTGTTTTTT. It codes for CASRSNSGEAEKLFF.

The chain combines TRBV4-1 with TRBJ2-3, with D unresolved. This CDR3 region has 13 residues. Per germline, CDR1 MGHRA and CDR2 YSYEKL. V dropped 2 bases and J dropped 6 bases, with 9 bases sitting between them. The CDR3 DNA reads as TGCGCCAGCAGCCAATATATTCTGGATACGCAGTATTTT. Encoded protein: CASSQYILDTQYF.

The genes are TRBV7-6 and TRBJ1-2, with 7 bases identical to TRBD1. The germline V gene encodes CDR1 SGHVS and CDR2 FNYEAQ. The J segment lost 7 bases and the V segment lost 4 bases, leaving 6 bases of the junction unmatched. CDR3 length equals 13 residues. Here the CDR3 DNA reads TGTGCCAGCAGCTCCATAGGGACAGCTGGCTACACCTTC. As protein: CASSSIGTAGYTF. The full variable domain, its missing parts supplied by reference TRBV7-6 and TRBJ1-2, is GAGVSQSPRYKVTKRGQDVALRCDPISGHVSLYWYRQALGQGPEFLTYFNYEAQQDKSGLPNDRFSAERPEGSISTLTIQRTEQRDSAMYRCASSSIGTAGYTFGSGTRLTVV.

This chain joins TRBV19 and TRBJ2-7; possible D gene TRBD1, 5 bases. This CDR3 contains 14 residues. V lost 3 bases to trimming and J lost 2 bases, with 11 bases between them. CDR1 is LNHDA, CDR2 SQIVND, per germline (reference sequence). The CDR3 region is CASSMGPGTYEQYF. In DNA, the CDR3 is TGTGCCAGTAGTATGGGTCCAGGGACCTACGAGCAGTACTTC.

V is TRBV6-2 or TRBV6-3 and J is TRBJ2-1; D is perhaps TRBD1 (6 bases). V lost 0 bases and J 10 bases, leaving 19 bases between the germline ends. This CDR3 has 16 residues. Germline CDR1 MNHEY, CDR2 SVGEGT. The CDR3 loop is CASSYSRFASGAEQFF. The CDR3 bases are TGTGCCAGCAGTTACTCGCGGTTCGCCTCAGGGGCAGAGCAGTTCTTC.

The gene calls are TRBV9 and TRBJ2-1; TRBD1 is a possible D gene (5 bases). The CDR3 length is 14 residues. The V gene's germline CDR1 is SGDLS and CDR2 YYNGEE. V lost 7 bases and J 3 bases, leaving 14 bases between the germline ends. The CDR3 DNA reads as TGTGCCAGCGGAGATAGGACAAACTACAATGAGCAGTTCTTC. This encodes CASGDRTNYNEQFF.

The rearrangement links TRBV19 to TRBJ1-5; no clear D gene. CDR1 LNHDA and CDR2 SQIVND come from the germline V gene (reference sequence). The CDR3 length is 15 residues. The V end lost 4 bases, the J end lost 0 bases, and 10 bases lay between the germline ends. This chain's CDR3 is CASSTNSYSNQPQHF. The CDR3 region has the DNA TGTGCCAGTAGTACCAACAGTTATAGCAATCAGCCCCAGCATTTT.

This rearrangement joins TRBV5-5 to TRBJ1-2, with TRBD1 matching over 9 bases. The CDR3 is 16 amino acids. J was trimmed by 4 bases and V by 0 bases; bases with no gene match: 7. CDR1 is SGHKS and CDR2 is YYEKEE in the germline V gene (reference sequence). CDR3 in DNA: TGTGCCAGCAGCTTGGTGGGACAGGGTGATACCTATGGCTACACCTTC. Translation: CASSLVGQGDTYGYTF.